The 18 T cell receptor beta chains below were found in one sample sequenced in a study of shared clonotypes between healthy human individuals (dated by TCRdb to the early 2020s). Preparation of the library involved the immunoSEQ multiplex PCR assay. Here the immuneACCESS table is served through TCRdb, limited to in-frame sequences with V and J called. Missing clones are a known gap in these copies; in checked studies unresolved V genes cover under half, and the rest lacks a known reason. The sample table lists 2 million to 2.5 million clones, less than 95% of them with a count of one. The biggest ten clones account for roughly 1.1% of the sample. For the CD8 naive samples, CD45RO-negative cells were positively selected for CCR7, yielding a CD45RA+CCR7+ population from which TemRA cells were excluded. The source material was naive CD8+ T cells sorted from blood. Per the publication, the cell subset or site label means: CD45RA+CCR7+. All receptors derive from a man aged 18 to 30 in good health.

The chain couples TRBV7-2 to TRBJ2-1; a possible D gene is TRBD2 (6 bases). This CDR3 is 14 amino acids long. CDR1 is SGHTA, CDR2 FQGNSA, per germline. The ends were cut back, 1 base at V and 7 bases at J, with 11 bases in the middle. In DNA form, the CDR3 reads TGTGCCAGCAGCTTAGGGAATAGCGGTAATGAGCAGTTCTTC. Its protein is CASSLGNSGNEQFF.

This clone has just one count. The same CDR3 is also encoded by other DNA sequences in this sample. The chain links TRBV27 to TRBJ2-7, with 10 bases fitting TRBD1. From germline, CDR1 is MNHEY and CDR2 SMNVEV (reference sequence). With 0 bases clipped from V and 7 bases from J, the junction kept 9 bases outside the gene matches. The CDR3 has 16 amino acids. CDR3 residues: CASSLSPGTGASEQYF. The CDR3 DNA follows: TGTGCCAGCAGTTTATCGCCTGGGACAGGGGCGAGTGAGCAGTACTTC.

J is TRBJ2-5 and V is TRBV6-6; D gene unclear. CDR1 is MNHNY and CDR2 is SVGAGI in the germline V gene (reference sequence). V shed 6 bases and J shed 5 bases, with 19 bases lying between them. CDR3 length: 15 residues. DNA for the CDR3: TGTGCCAGCAGCGATCCCAGGTCCTTAATGGAGACCCAGTACTTC. This encodes CASSDPRSLMETQYF.

The CDR3 nucleotides are TGTGCCAGCAGCCCGGGTTATAGCAATCAGCCCCAGCATTTT. Protein product: CASSPGYSNQPQHF. The gene calls are TRBV11-2 and TRBJ1-5; D is ambiguous. V dropped 5 bases and J dropped 0 bases, with 8 bases sitting between them. This CDR3 contains 14 residues. Germline CDR1 SGHAT, CDR2 FQNNGV. The full variable domain, in which reference TRBV11-2 and TRBJ1-5 provide the parts outside the CDR3, is EAGVAQSPRYKIIEKRQSVAFWCNPISGHATLYWYQQILGQGPKLLIQFQNNGVVDDSQLPKDRFSAERLKGVDSTLKIQPAKLEDSAVYLCASSPGYSNQPQHFGDGTRLSIL.

This rearrangement joins TRBV7-8 to TRBJ2-7; maybe TRBD2 (7 bases). V lost 4 bases and J lost 4, with 17 bases in between. The germline V gene has CDR1 SGHVS and CDR2 FQNEAQ. CDR3 length: 15 residues. The CDR3 loop is CASSSSGGQGYEQYF. CDR3 nucleotide sequence: TGTGCCAGCAGCTCCTCCGGGGGGCAGGGGTACGAGCAGTACTTC.

This rearrangement joins TRBV16 to TRBJ2-7; 8 bases are shared with TRBD1. CDR1 is KGHSY, CDR2 FQNENV, per germline. The CDR3 loop spans 18 amino acids. The V and J ends lost 3 bases and 3 bases, in that order; junction bases with no gene match: 16. CDR3 bases: TGTGCCAGCAGCCATTCCAGAGGGGCAGGGGGCATGAGCTACGAGCAGTACTTC. It is translated as CASSHSRGAGGMSYEQYF.

V gene TRBV2 combines with J gene TRBJ1-4; D is perhaps TRBD1 (5 bases). V lost 7 bases to trimming and J lost 8 bases, with 17 bases between them. The CDR3 covers 14 residues. Per the germline V gene, CDR1 is SNHLY and CDR2 is FYNNEI. DNA for the CDR3: TGTGCCAGCATTGGGACGGCCGGGGAGGAAAAACTGTTTTTT. Encoded protein: CASIGTAGEEKLFF. Looking up the rest from reference TRBV2 and TRBJ1-4 gives the full variable domain: EPEVTQTPSHQVTQMGQEVILRCVPISNHLYFYWYRQILGQKVEFLVSFYNNEISEKSEIFDDQFSVERPDGSNFTLKIRSTKLEDSAMYFCASIGTAGEEKLFFGSGTQLSVL.

The chain has TRBV27 and TRBJ2-2, with D perhaps TRBD1 (6 bases). The V and J ends lost 7 bases and 0 bases respectively, with 12 bases between them. The CDR3 is 15 amino acids. Germline V gene lookup returns CDR1 MNHEY and CDR2 SMNVEV (reference sequence). DNA of the CDR3: TGTGCCAGCATTTCGGACAGCACGAACACCGGGGAGCTGTTTTTT. Translating gives CASISDSTNTGELFF.

V usage is TRBV7-2 and J usage is TRBJ1-6; perhaps TRBD1 as D (5 bases). Germline values: CDR1 SGHTA, CDR2 FQGNSA. This CDR3 is built from 15 residues. The V end was cut by 2 bases, the J end by 8 bases, with 13 bases between. CDR3 DNA: TGTGCCAGCAGCTTAAACGGTGGAGGGGATTCACCCCTCCACTTT. This gives the protein CASSLNGGGDSPLHF.

The rearrangement links TRBV5-8 to TRBJ1-6, with D unresolved. This CDR3 has 19 residues. Germline-derived CDR1 and CDR2 are SGHTS and YDEGEE. Trimming removed 0 bases from V and 0 bases from J, with 16 bases in between. DNA for the CDR3: TGTGCCAGCAGCTTGGACGGCAGCCGAGGATCCTCCTATAATTCACCCCTCCACTTT. This sequence encodes CASSLDGSRGSSYNSPLHF.

A remark on this clone: Other DNA sequences in this sample translate to the same CDR3. CDR3 amino acids: CASSVGPSSYEQYF. Written as DNA, the CDR3 is TGTGCCAGCAGCGTAGGACCGAGCTCCTACGAGCAGTACTTC. The rearrangement joins TRBV9 to TRBJ2-7; D remains ambiguous. The germline V gene has CDR1 SGDLS and CDR2 YYNGEE. V lost 0 bases and J 0 bases, leaving 7 bases between the germline ends. This CDR3 is built from 14 residues. Full variable domain (remainder filled in from reference TRBV9 and TRBJ2-7): DSGVTQTPKHLITATGQRVTLRCSPRSGDLSVYWYQQSLDQGLQFLIQYYNGEERAKGNILERFSAQQFPDLHSELNLSSLELGDSALYFCASSVGPSSYEQYFGPGTRLTVT.

The rearrangement uses TRBV4-1 and TRBJ2-7; D uncertain. The CDR3 contains 14 residues. V was clipped by 0 bases and J by 4 bases, with 10 bases between them. The germline V gene encodes CDR1 MGHRA and CDR2 YSYEKL. The CDR3 DNA reads as TGCGCCAGCAGCCAAGAATTTGGGGTGTACGAGCAGTACTTC. It codes for CASSQEFGVYEQYF.

The chain uses TRBV7-9 and TRBJ2-5; 8 positions agree with TRBD1. Germline values: CDR1 SEHNR, CDR2 FQNEAQ (reference sequence). V gave up 9 bases and J gave up 7 bases; unmatched junction bases: 7. The CDR3 length is 12 residues. CDR3 region: CASGQGQGTQYF. As DNA, the CDR3 is TGTGCCAGTGGACAGGGTCAGGGGACCCAGTACTTC.

The V gene is TRBV29-1, the J gene TRBJ2-7, with 8 bases aligning to TRBD2. V shed 3 bases and J 9 bases; nucleotides not matched to a gene: 4. CDR1 and CDR2 (germline): SQVTM, ANQGSEA. The CDR3 covers 11 residues. CDR3 region: CSVDSGGVQYF. CDR3 DNA sequence: TGCAGCGTTGATTCCGGGGGGGTGCAGTACTTC.

The chain uses TRBV9 and TRBJ1-2; tentatively, D is TRBD1 (6 bases). Germline CDR1 SGDLS, CDR2 YYNGEE. V was shortened by 4 bases and J by 4 bases, with 20 bases between the two germline ends. CDR3 length: 16 amino acids. The CDR3 here is CASSSRNLPGAYGYTF. The CDR3 nucleotides read TGTGCCAGCAGCTCCCGTAACCTTCCAGGGGCCTATGGCTACACCTTC. Based on the CDR3 plus reference TRBV9 and TRBJ1-2, the full variable domain is DSGVTQTPKHLITATGQRVTLRCSPRSGDLSVYWYQQSLDQGLQFLIQYYNGEERAKGNILERFSAQQFPDLHSELNLSSLELGDSALYFCASSSRNLPGAYGYTFGSGTRLTVV.

This clone appeared once. The gene calls are TRBV7-9 and TRBJ1-3; 8 bases are shared with TRBD1. CDR3 length: 16 amino acids. In germline, CDR1 is SEHNR, CDR2 FQNEAQ (reference sequence). Trimming at V came to 6 bases and at J to 3 bases, leaving 10 bases not matched to a gene. This CDR3 is CASRNRQGTDGNTIYF. Written as DNA, the CDR3 is TGTGCCAGCAGAAACCGACAGGGGACCGATGGAAACACCATATATTTT. The full variable domain, rest sourced from reference TRBV7-9 and TRBJ1-3, is DTGVSQNPRHKITKRGQNVTFRCDPISEHNRLYWYRQTLGQGPEFLTYFQNEAQLEKSRLLSDRFSAERPKGSFSTLEIQRTEQGDSAMYLCASRNRQGTDGNTIYFGEGSWLTVV.

The chain has TRBV6-1 and TRBJ2-2; D remains ambiguous. The CDR3 is made up of 15 amino acids. The germline gives CDR1 MNHNS, CDR2 SASEGT. Trimming shortened V by 2 bases and J by 6 bases, and 13 bases separated the two germline ends. The CDR3 reads CASSELGIPPGELFF. The CDR3 DNA reads as TGTGCCAGCAGTGAACTGGGGATCCCCCCCGGGGAGCTGTTTTTT.

This rearrangement joins TRBV7-2 to TRBJ1-1; a possible D gene is TRBD1 (6 bases). The CDR3 totals 14 residues. V was clipped by 1 base and J by 7 bases, with 13 bases between them. The germline V gene encodes CDR1 SGHTA and CDR2 FQGNSA. As DNA, the CDR3 is TGTGCCAGCAGCTTAGATTCTGGACAGAGTGAAGCTTTCTTT. Translated: CASSLDSGQSEAFF.